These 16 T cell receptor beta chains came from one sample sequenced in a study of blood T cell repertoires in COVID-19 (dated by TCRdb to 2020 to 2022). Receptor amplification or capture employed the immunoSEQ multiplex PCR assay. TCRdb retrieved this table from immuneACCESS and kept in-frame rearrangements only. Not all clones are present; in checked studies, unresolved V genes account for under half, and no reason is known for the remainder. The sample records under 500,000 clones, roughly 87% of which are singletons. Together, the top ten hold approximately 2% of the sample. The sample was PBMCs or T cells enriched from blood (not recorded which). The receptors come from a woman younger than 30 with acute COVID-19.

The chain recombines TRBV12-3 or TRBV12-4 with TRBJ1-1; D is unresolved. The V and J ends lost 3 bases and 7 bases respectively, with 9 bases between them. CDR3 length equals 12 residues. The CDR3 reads CASSLVVSEAFF. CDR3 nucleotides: TGTGCCAGCAGTTTGGTTGTCAGTGAAGCTTTCTTT.

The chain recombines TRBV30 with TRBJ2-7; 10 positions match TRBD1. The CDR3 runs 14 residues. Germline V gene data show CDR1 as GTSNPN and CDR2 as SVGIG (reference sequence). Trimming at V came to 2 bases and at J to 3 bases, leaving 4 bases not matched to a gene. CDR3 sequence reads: CAWSSGTGDYEQYF. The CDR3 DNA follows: TGTGCCTGGAGTTCCGGGACAGGGGACTACGAGCAGTACTTC.

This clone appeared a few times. The CDR3 DNA follows: TGCGCCAGCAGCTCCTCGAGACAGGGGGCGAGAGAAGCTTTCTTT. Protein sequence: CASSSSRQGAREAFF. The chain employs TRBV4-3 and TRBJ1-1; 10 nucleotides line up with TRBD1. This CDR3 has 15 residues. Germline-derived CDR1 and CDR2 are LGHNA and YSLEER. V lost 5 bases, J lost 8 bases, and 11 bases stayed unmatched.

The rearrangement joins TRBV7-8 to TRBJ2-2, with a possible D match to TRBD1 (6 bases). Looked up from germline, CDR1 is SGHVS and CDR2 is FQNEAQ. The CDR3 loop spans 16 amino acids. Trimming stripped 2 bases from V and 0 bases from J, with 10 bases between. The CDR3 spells CASSLMRTANTGELFF. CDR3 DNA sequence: TGTGCCAGCAGCTTAATGAGGACAGCGAACACCGGGGAGCTGTTTTTT.

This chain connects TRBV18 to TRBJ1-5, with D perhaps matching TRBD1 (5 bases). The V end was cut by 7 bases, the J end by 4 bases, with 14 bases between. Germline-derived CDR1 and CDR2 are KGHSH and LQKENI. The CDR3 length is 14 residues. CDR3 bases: TGTGCCAGCTTAGACACGGGGGGAAATCAGCCCCAGCATTTT. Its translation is CASLDTGGNQPQHF.

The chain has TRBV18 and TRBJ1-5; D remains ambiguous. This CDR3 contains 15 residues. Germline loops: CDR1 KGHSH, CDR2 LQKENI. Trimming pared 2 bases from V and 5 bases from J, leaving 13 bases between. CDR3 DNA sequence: TGTGCCAGCTCACCATTGCGGACGCGGGATCAGCCCCAGCATTTT. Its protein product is CASSPLRTRDQPQHF.

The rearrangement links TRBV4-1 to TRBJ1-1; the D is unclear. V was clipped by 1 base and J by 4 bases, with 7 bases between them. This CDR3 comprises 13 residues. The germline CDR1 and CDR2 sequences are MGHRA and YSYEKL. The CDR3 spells CASSQGAGTEAFF. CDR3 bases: TGCGCCAGCAGCCAAGGTGCGGGCACTGAAGCTTTCTTT.

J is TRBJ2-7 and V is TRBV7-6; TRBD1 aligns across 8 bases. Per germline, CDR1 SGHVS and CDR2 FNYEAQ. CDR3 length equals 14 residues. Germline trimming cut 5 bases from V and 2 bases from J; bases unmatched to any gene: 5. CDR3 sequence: CASSPPDRAYEQYF. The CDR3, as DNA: TGTGCCAGCAGCCCCCCGGACAGGGCCTACGAGCAGTACTTC.

The CDR3 region has the DNA TGTGCCAGCAGCCCAGGGCGTAGGTCTGGAAACACCATATATTTT. This encodes CASSPGRRSGNTIYF. V is TRBV5-5 and J is TRBJ1-3, with D possibly TRBD1 on 5 matching bases. Germline V gene sequence: CDR1 SGHKS, CDR2 YYEKEE (reference sequence). The CDR3 extends over 15 amino acids. The V end was cut by 4 bases, the J end by 1 base, with 12 bases between.

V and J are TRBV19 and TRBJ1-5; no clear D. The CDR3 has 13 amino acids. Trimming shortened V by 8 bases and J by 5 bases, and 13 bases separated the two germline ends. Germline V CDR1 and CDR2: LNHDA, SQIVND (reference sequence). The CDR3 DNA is TGTGCCAGTCGCCTCAGTGGCTATCAGCCCCAGCATTTT. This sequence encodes CASRLSGYQPQHF.

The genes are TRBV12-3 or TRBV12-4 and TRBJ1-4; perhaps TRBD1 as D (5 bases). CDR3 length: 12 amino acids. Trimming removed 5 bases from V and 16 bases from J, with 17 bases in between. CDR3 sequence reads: CASSQAGTFPFF. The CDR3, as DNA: TGTGCCAGCAGTCAAGCAGGGACTTTTCCGTTTTTT.

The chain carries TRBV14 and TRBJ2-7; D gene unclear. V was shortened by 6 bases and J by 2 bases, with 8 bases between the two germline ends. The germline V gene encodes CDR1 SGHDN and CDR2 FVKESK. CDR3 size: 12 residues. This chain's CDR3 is CASRGSTYEQYF. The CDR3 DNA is TGTGCCAGCAGGGGTAGCACCTACGAGCAGTACTTC. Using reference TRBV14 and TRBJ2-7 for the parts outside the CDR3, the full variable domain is EAGVTQFPSHSVIEKGQTVTLRCDPISGHDNLYWYRRVMGKEIKFLLHFVKESKQDESGMPNNRFLAERTGGTYSTLKVQPAELEDSGVYFCASRGSTYEQYFGPGTRLTVT.

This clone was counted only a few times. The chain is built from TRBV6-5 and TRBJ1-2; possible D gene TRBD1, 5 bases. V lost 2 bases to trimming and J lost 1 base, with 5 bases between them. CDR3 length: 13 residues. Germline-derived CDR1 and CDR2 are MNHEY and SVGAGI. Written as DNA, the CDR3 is TGTGCCAGCAGTTACCAGGGTAACTATGGCTACACCTTC. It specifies CASSYQGNYGYTF.

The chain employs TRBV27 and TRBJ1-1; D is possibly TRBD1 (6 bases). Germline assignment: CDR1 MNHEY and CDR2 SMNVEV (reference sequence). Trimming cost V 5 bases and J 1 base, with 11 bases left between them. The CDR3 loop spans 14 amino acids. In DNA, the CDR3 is TGTGCCAGCAGTGTCCTGGGACAGAACACTGAAGCTTTCTTT. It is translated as CASSVLGQNTEAFF.

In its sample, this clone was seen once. The CDR3 DNA is TGCGCCAGCAGCCCTAGGACTAGCGGGAGGGGGAATGAGCAGTTCTTC. As protein: CASSPRTSGRGNEQFF. The genes are TRBV5-1 and TRBJ2-1; 15 positions match TRBD2. This CDR3 comprises 16 residues. Trimming at V came to 4 bases and at J to 7 bases, leaving 6 bases not matched to a gene. Germline V CDR1 and CDR2: SGHRS, YFSETQ. The full variable domain, in which reference TRBV5-1 and TRBJ2-1 provide the parts outside the CDR3, is KAGVTQTPRYLIKTRGQQVTLSCSPISGHRSVSWYQQTPGQGLQFLFEYFSETQRNKGNFPGRFSGRQFSNSRSEMNVSTLELGDSALYLCASSPRTSGRGNEQFFGPGTRLTVL.

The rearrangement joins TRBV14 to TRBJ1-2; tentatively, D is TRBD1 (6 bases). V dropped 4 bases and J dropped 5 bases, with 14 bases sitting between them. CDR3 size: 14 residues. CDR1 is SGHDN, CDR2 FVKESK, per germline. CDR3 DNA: TGTGCCAGCAGCCTCTCCGGGACACCTTATGGCTACACCTTC. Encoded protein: CASSLSGTPYGYTF.